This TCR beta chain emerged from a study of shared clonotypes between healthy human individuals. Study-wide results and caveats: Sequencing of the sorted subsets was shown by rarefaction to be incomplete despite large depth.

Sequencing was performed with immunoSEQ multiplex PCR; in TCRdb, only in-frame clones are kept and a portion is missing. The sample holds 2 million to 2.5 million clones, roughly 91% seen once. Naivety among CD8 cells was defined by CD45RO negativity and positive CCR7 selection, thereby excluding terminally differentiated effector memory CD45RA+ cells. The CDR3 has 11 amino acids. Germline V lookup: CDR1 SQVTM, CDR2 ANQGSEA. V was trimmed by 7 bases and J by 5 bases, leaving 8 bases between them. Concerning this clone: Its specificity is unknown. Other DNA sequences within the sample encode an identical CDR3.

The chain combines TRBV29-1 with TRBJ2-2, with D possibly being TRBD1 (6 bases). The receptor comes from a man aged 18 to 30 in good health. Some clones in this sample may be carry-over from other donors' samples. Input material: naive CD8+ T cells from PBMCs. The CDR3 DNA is TGCAGCGCCAGGGGAACCGGGGAGCTGTTTTTT. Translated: CSARGTGELFF.